The rows below give T cell receptor beta chains drawn from one sample of a study of blood T cells in healthy people across ages. MiXCR, run by TCRdb on the 5' RACE reads, gives a single entry per CDR3 protein. Of some 930,000 distinct CDR3 sequences in the sample, about 28% were seen once. These same records also appear under a second study, on T cells of mothers and their children.

What was sequenced was blood. These receptors were obtained from a woman aged 40 to 55 in good health. Each CDR3 is given with its conserved first and last residue. The order of the fields is J gene, D gene, clone size, V gene, CDR3 protein, CDR3 DNA. The D gene is left open where the match is weak. Where a row states a size, it is once, few, many or the class of an expanded clone; other rows omit it.

J gene: TRBJ1-2; D gene: -; clone size: few; V gene: TRBV5-1; CDR3 protein: CASTLGTVGLYGYTF; CDR3 DNA: TGCGCCAGCACCCTAGGAACAGTAGGTCTCTATGGCTACACCTTC
J gene: TRBJ2-1; D gene: TRBD1; clone size: -; V gene: TRBV6-2/TRBV6-3; CDR3 protein: CASSYPGTGGSSSPYNEQFF; CDR3 DNA: TGTGCCAGCAGTTACCCCGGGACAGGGGGCTCCTCGAGTCCATACAATGAGCAGTTCTTC
J gene: TRBJ1-2; D gene: -; clone size: -; V gene: TRBV2; CDR3 protein: CASSEQLTATEGTF; CDR3 DNA: TGTGCCAGCAGTGAACAGTTGACAGCTACCGAAGGCACCTTC
J gene: TRBJ2-3; D gene: -; clone size: few; V gene: TRBV7-2; CDR3 protein: CASSSGGRADAQYF; CDR3 DNA: TGTGCCAGCAGCTCTGGAGGACGCGCAGATGCGCAGTATTTT
J gene: TRBJ2-7; D gene: TRBD2; clone size: -; V gene: TRBV12-3/TRBV12-4; CDR3 protein: CASIPGLKYNEQYF; CDR3 DNA: TGTGCCAGCATCCCGGGACTAAAGTACAATGAGCAGTACTTC
J gene: TRBJ1-6; D gene: -; clone size: many; V gene: TRBV12-3/TRBV12-4; CDR3 protein: CASSFGHAAYNSPLHF; CDR3 DNA: TGTGCCAGCAGCTTCGGACATGCGGCCTATAATTCACCCCTCCACTTT
J gene: TRBJ1-2; D gene: TRBD1; clone size: once; V gene: TRBV4-2; CDR3 protein: CASSQTGQGANYGYTF; CDR3 DNA: TGTGCCAGCAGCCAAACGGGACAGGGGGCAAACTATGGCTACACCTTC
J gene: TRBJ2-2; D gene: -; clone size: few; V gene: TRBV5-6; CDR3 protein: CASSLGEGATGELFF; CDR3 DNA: TGTGCCAGCAGCTTGGGTGAGGGCGCAACCGGGGAGCTGTTTTTT
J gene: TRBJ1-2; D gene: TRBD1; clone size: many; V gene: TRBV4-3; CDR3 protein: CASSGQGGRFYGYTF; CDR3 DNA: TGCGCCAGCAGCGGACAGGGTGGGCGCTTCTATGGCTACACCTTC
J gene: TRBJ2-7; D gene: TRBD2; clone size: many; V gene: TRBV7-3; CDR3 protein: CASSLSGTSSYEQYF; CDR3 DNA: TGTGCCAGCAGCTTGTCCGGGACTAGCTCCTACGAGCAGTACTTC
J gene: TRBJ2-1; D gene: -; clone size: many; V gene: TRBV12-3/TRBV12-4; CDR3 protein: CASSFSAGRYNEQFF; CDR3 DNA: TGTGCCAGCAGTTTTTCGGCGGGGCGATACAATGAGCAGTTCTTC
J gene: TRBJ2-3; D gene: TRBD2; clone size: -; V gene: TRBV11-2; CDR3 protein: CASSSSGGVTDTQYF; CDR3 DNA: TGTGCCAGCAGCTCTAGCGGGGGGGTCACAGATACGCAGTATTTT
J gene: TRBJ2-7; D gene: -; clone size: many; V gene: TRBV7-2; CDR3 protein: CASSPSSSYEQYF; CDR3 DNA: TGTGCCAGCAGCCCTTCGTCGAGCTACGAGCAGTACTTC
J gene: TRBJ1-1; D gene: -; clone size: -; V gene: TRBV19; CDR3 protein: CASSNWNTEAFF; CDR3 DNA: TGTGCCAGTAGTAATTGGAACACTGAAGCCTTCTTT
J gene: TRBJ2-2; D gene: -; clone size: few; V gene: TRBV12-3/TRBV12-4; CDR3 protein: CASSLLLNTGELFF; CDR3 DNA: TGTGCCAGCAGTTTGCTACTGAACACCGGGGAGCTGTTTTTT
J gene: TRBJ1-2; D gene: -; clone size: -; V gene: TRBV7-9; CDR3 protein: CASSLAINPNYGYTF; CDR3 DNA: TGTGCCAGCAGCTTAGCTATCAATCCCAACTATGGCTACACCTTC
J gene: TRBJ2-3; D gene: -; clone size: many; V gene: TRBV9; CDR3 protein: CASSVAQITDTQYF; CDR3 DNA: TGTGCCAGCAGCGTAGCACAGATTACAGATACGCAGTATTTT
J gene: TRBJ2-7; D gene: TRBD2; clone size: -; V gene: TRBV18; CDR3 protein: CASSPPGLAGAEQYF; CDR3 DNA: TGTGCCAGCTCACCGCCGGGACTAGCGGGGGCCGAGCAGTACTTC
J gene: TRBJ2-6; D gene: TRBD1; clone size: -; V gene: TRBV24-1; CDR3 protein: CATSNTLRDRGSGANVLTF; CDR3 DNA: TGTGCCACCAGTAATACTCTCCGGGACAGGGGGTCTGGGGCCAACGTCCTGACTTTC
J gene: TRBJ1-1; D gene: -; clone size: few; V gene: TRBV10-3; CDR3 protein: CAISEYVDNTEAFF; CDR3 DNA: TGTGCCATCAGTGAGTATGTGGATAACACTGAAGCTTTCTTT
J gene: TRBJ2-5; D gene: -; clone size: many; V gene: TRBV18; CDR3 protein: CASSPRRGLETQYF; CDR3 DNA: TGTGCCAGCTCACCACGGCGGGGATTGGAGACCCAGTACTTC
J gene: TRBJ1-1; D gene: TRBD1; clone size: few; V gene: TRBV5-1; CDR3 protein: CASRPGTGGTEAFF; CDR3 DNA: TGCGCCAGCAGACCCGGGACAGGGGGTACTGAAGCTTTCTTT
J gene: TRBJ2-7; D gene: TRBD2; clone size: few; V gene: TRBV7-6; CDR3 protein: CASSSSGGTLYEQYF; CDR3 DNA: TGTGCCAGCAGCTCTAGCGGGGGGACCCTCTACGAGCAGTACTTC
J gene: TRBJ1-1; D gene: -; clone size: few; V gene: TRBV28; CDR3 protein: CASGLGDTTFGTEAFF; CDR3 DNA: TGTGCCAGCGGTTTAGGGGATACGACTTTTGGAACTGAAGCTTTCTTT
J gene: TRBJ1-1; D gene: -; clone size: -; V gene: TRBV20-1; CDR3 protein: CSARIGGANTEAFF; CDR3 DNA: TGCAGTGCTAGGATTGGGGGGGCTAACACTGAAGCTTTCTTT
J gene: TRBJ2-3; D gene: TRBD2; clone size: few; V gene: TRBV6-4; CDR3 protein: CASSFSGEQFDTQYF; CDR3 DNA: TGTGCCAGCAGTTTTAGCGGGGAACAATTCGATACGCAGTATTTT
J gene: TRBJ2-5; D gene: -; clone size: many; V gene: TRBV24-1; CDR3 protein: CATSGVTGRVETQYF; CDR3 DNA: TGTGCCACCAGCGGGGTAACAGGGAGAGTAGAGACCCAGTACTTC
J gene: TRBJ2-3; D gene: TRBD2; clone size: many; V gene: TRBV2; CDR3 protein: CASSSGTSGDTQYF; CDR3 DNA: TGTGCCAGCAGCTCCGGGACTAGCGGAGATACGCAGTATTTT
J gene: TRBJ2-1; D gene: TRBD2; clone size: -; V gene: TRBV27; CDR3 protein: CATRTRGANEQFF; CDR3 DNA: TGTGCCACCCGGACTAGAGGGGCCAATGAGCAGTTCTTC
J gene: TRBJ2-3; D gene: -; clone size: -; V gene: TRBV6-6; CDR3 protein: CASSYWVAHTHTQYF; CDR3 DNA: TGTGCCAGCAGTTATTGGGTCGCCCACACGCATACGCAGTATTTT
J gene: TRBJ1-1; D gene: -; clone size: -; V gene: TRBV5-1; CDR3 protein: CASSRTEFSSAEAFF; CDR3 DNA: TGCGCCAGCAGCAGGACAGAGTTTAGTAGTGCTGAAGCTTTCTTT
J gene: TRBJ2-7; D gene: -; clone size: many; V gene: TRBV7-6; CDR3 protein: CASSPSAVGSYEQYF; CDR3 DNA: TGTGCCAGCAGCCCCTCGGCCGTCGGCTCCTACGAGCAGTACTTC
J gene: TRBJ2-3; D gene: -; clone size: few; V gene: TRBV28; CDR3 protein: CASSGPFSTDTQYF; CDR3 DNA: TGTGCCAGCAGTGGCCCTTTTAGCACAGATACGCAGTATTTT
J gene: TRBJ2-2; D gene: -; clone size: many; V gene: TRBV29-1; CDR3 protein: CSAQNTGELFF; CDR3 DNA: TGCAGCGCACAGAACACCGGGGAGCTGTTTTTT
J gene: TRBJ1-1; D gene: TRBD1; clone size: few; V gene: TRBV5-1; CDR3 protein: CASSSSLTGRGTEAFF; CDR3 DNA: TGCGCCAGCAGCTCTTCTTTGACAGGGAGAGGGACTGAAGCTTTCTTT
J gene: TRBJ1-1; D gene: TRBD1; clone size: few; V gene: TRBV4-3; CDR3 protein: CASSHEGQGEAFF; CDR3 DNA: TGCGCCAGCAGCCATGAGGGACAGGGTGAAGCTTTCTTT
J gene: TRBJ2-7; D gene: -; clone size: few; V gene: TRBV3-1; CDR3 protein: CASSQGGLSYEQYF; CDR3 DNA: TGTGCCAGCAGCCAGGGGGGTCTTTCCTACGAGCAGTACTTC